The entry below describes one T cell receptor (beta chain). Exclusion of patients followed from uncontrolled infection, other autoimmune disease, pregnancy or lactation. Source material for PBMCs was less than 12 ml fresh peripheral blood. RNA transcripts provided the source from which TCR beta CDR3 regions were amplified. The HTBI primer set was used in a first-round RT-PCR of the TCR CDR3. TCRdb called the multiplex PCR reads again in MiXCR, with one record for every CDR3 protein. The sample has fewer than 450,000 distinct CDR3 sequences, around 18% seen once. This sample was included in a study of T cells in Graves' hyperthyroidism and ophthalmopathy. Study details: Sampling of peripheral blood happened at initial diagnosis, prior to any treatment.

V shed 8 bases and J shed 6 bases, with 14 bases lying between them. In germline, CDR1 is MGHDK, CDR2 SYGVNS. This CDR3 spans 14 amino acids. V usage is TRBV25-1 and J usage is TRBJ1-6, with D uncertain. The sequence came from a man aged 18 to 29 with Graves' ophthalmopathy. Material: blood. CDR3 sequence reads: CASGDGPLNSPLHF. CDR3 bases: TGTGCCAGCGGCGACGGGCCCCTTAATTCACCCCTCCACTTT.